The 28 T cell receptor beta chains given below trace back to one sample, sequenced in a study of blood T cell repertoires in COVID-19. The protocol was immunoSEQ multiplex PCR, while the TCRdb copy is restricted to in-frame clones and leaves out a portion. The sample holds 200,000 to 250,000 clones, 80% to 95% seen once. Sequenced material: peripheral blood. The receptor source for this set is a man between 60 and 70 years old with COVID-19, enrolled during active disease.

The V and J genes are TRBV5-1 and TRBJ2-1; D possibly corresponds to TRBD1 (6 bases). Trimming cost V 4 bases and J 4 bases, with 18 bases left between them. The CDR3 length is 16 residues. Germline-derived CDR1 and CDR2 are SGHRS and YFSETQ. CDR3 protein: CASSPGQSANYNEQFF. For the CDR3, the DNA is TGCGCCAGCAGCCCGGGACAATCGGCAAATTACAATGAGCAGTTCTTC.

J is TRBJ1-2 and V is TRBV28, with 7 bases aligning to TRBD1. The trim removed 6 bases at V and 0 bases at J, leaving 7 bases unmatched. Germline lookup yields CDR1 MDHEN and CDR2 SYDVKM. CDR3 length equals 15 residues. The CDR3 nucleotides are TGTGCCAGCAGGAGGACAGGACAAACTAACTATGGCTACACCTTC. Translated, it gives CASRRTGQTNYGYTF.

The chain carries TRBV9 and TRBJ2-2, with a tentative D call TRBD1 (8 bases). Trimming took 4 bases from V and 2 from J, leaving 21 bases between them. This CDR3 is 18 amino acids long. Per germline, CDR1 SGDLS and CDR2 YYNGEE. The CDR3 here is CASSRSQGAGVNTGELFF. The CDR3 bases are TGTGCCAGCAGCCGATCCCAGGGGGCGGGAGTCAACACCGGGGAGCTGTTTTTT.

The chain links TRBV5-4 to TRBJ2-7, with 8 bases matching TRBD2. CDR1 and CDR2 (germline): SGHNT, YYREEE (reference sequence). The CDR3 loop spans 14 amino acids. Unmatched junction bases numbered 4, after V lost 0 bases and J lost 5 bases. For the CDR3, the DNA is TGTGCCAGCAGCTTGGTCGGGGGGGCGAACGAGCAGTACTTC. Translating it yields CASSLVGGANEQYF.

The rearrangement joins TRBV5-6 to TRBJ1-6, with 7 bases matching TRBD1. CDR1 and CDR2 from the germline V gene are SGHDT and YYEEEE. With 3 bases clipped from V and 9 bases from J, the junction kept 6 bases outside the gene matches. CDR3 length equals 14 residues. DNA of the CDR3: TGTGCCAGCAGCTCCGACAGGGTAGGTTCACCCCTCCACTTT. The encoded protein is CASSSDRVGSPLHF.

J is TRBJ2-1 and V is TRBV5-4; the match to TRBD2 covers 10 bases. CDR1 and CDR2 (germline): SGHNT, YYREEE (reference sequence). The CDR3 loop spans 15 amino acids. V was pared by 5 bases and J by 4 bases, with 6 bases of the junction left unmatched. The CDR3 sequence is CASRQGTSVYNEQFF. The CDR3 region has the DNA TGTGCCAGCAGACAGGGGACTAGCGTTTACAATGAGCAGTTCTTC. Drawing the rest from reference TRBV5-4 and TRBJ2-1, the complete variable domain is ETGVTQSPTHLIKTRGQQVTLRCSSQSGHNTVSWYQQALGQGPQFIFQYYREEENGRGNFPPRFSGLQFPNYSSELNVNALELDDSALYLCASRQGTSVYNEQFFGPGTRLTVL.

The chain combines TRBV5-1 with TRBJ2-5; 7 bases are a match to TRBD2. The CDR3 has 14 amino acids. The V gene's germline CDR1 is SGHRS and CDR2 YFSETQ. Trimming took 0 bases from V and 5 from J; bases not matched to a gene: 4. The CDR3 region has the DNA TGCGCCAGCAGCTTGGCCAGCGGGGCGGAGACCCAGTACTTC. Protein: CASSLASGAETQYF. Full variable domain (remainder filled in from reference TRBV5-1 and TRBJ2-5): KAGVTQTPRYLIKTRGQQVTLSCSPISGHRSVSWYQQTPGQGLQFLFEYFSETQRNKGNFPGRFSGRQFSNSRSEMNVSTLELGDSALYLCASSLASGAETQYFGPGTRLLVL.

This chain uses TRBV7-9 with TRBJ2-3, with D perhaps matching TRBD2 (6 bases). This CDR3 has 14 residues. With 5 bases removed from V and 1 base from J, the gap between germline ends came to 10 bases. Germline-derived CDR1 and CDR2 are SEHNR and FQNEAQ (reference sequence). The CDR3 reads CASSRGGGTDTQYF. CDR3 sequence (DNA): TGTGCCAGCAGCCGGGGCGGGGGCACAGATACGCAGTATTTT.

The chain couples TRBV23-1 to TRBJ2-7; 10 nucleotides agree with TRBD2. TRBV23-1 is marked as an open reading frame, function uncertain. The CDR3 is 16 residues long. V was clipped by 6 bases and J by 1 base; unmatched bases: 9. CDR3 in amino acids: CASRPSGRARSYEQYF. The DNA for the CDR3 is TGCGCCAGCAGACCCAGCGGGAGGGCCAGGTCCTACGAGCAGTACTTC.

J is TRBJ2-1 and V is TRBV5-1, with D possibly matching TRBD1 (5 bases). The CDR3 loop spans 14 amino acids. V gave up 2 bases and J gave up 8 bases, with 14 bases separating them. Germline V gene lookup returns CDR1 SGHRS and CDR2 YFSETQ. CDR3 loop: CASSLRGRFDEQFF. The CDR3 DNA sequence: TGCGCCAGCAGCTTAAGGGGCAGGTTCGATGAGCAGTTCTTC.

The CDR3 DNA is TGTGCCAGCAGCTTCAGGGACTTGTTAAATCAGCCCCAGCATTTT. It yields the protein CASSFRDLLNQPQHF. The rearrangement uses TRBV5-6 and TRBJ1-5, with D perhaps matching TRBD1 (5 bases). The CDR3 is 15 residues long. V lost 2 bases, J lost 4 bases, and 13 bases lay in between. In germline, CDR1 is SGHDT, CDR2 YYEEEE.

This chain's CDR3 is CASSPPTGTANHEQYF. The CDR3 nucleotides are TGTGCCAGCAGCCCCCCCACCGGGACAGCTAACCACGAGCAGTACTTC. The V call is TRBV7-9, the J call TRBJ2-7; TRBD1 matches at 7 bases. V dropped 5 bases and J dropped 5; count of bases not matched to a gene: 15. CDR1 SEHNR and CDR2 FQNEAQ come from the germline V gene (reference sequence). The CDR3 sequence is 16 residues long.

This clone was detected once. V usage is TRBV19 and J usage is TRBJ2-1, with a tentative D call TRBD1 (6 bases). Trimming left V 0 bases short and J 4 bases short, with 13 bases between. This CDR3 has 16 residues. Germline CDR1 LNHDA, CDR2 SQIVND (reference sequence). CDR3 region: CASSIDSQGQYNEQFF. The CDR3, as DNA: TGTGCCAGTAGTATAGATAGTCAGGGGCAGTACAATGAGCAGTTCTTC.

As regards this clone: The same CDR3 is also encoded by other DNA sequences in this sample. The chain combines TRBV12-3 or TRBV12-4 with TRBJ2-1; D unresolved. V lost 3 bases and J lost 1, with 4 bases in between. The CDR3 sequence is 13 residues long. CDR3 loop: CASSFSSYNEQFF. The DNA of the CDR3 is TGTGCCAGCAGTTTTAGTTCCTACAATGAGCAGTTCTTC.

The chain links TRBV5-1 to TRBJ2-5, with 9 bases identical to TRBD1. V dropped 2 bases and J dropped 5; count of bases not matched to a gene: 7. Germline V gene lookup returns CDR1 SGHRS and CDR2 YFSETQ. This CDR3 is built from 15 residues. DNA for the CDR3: TGCGCCAGCAGCTTCAGCGGGGACAGGGTTGAGACCCAGTACTTC. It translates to CASSFSGDRVETQYF.

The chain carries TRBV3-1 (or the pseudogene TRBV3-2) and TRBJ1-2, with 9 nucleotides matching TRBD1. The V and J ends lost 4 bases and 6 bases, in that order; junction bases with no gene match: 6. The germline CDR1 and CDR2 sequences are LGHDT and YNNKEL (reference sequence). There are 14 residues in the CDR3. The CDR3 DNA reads TGTGCCAGCAGCCCCCGCGGGACAGGGAATGGCTACACCTTC. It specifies CASSPRGTGNGYTF.

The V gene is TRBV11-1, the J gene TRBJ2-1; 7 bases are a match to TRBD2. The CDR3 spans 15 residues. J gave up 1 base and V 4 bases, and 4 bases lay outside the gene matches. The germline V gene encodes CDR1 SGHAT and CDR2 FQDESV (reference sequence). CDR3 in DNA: TGTGCCAGCAGCTATGGCGGGGGATCCTACAATGAGCAGTTCTTC. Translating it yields CASSYGGGSYNEQFF.

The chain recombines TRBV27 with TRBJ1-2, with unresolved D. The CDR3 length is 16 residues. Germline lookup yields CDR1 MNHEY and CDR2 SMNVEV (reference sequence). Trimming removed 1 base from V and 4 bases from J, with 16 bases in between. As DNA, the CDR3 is TGTGCCAGCAGTTTATACCCCCCCGCCGGGGTCTATGGCTACACCTTC. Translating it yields CASSLYPPAGVYGYTF.

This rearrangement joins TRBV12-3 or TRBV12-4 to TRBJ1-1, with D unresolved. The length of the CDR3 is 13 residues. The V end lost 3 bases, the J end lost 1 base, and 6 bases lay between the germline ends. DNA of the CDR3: TGTGCCAGCAGTTTTGTCAGGAACACTGAAGCTTTCTTT. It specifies CASSFVRNTEAFF.

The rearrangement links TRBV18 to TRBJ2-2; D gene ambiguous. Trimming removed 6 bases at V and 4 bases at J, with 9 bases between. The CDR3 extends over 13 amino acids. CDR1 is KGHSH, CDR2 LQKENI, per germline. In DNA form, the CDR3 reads TGTGCCAGCTCCCTCGCCGGCACCGGGGAGCTGTTTTTT. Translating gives CASSLAGTGELFF.

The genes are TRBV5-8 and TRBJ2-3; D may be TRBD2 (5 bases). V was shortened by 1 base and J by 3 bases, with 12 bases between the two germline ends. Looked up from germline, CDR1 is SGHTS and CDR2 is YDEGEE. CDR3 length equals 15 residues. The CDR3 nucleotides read TGTGCCAGCAGCTTGCGAGGGCCTGGTACAGATACGCAGTATTTT. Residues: CASSLRGPGTDTQYF. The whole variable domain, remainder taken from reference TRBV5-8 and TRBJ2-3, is EAGVTQSPTHLIKTRGQQATLRCSPISGHTSVYWYQQALGLGLQFLLWYDEGEERNRGNFPPRFSGRQFPNYSSELNVNALELEDSALYLCASSLRGPGTDTQYFGPGTRLTVL.

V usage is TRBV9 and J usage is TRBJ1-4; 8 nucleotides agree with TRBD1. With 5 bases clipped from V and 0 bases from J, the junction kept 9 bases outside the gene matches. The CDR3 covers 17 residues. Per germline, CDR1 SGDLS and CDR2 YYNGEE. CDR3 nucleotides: TGTGCCAGCAGTAGACAGGGGAATTTTGCAACTAATGAAAAACTGTTTTTT. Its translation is CASSRQGNFATNEKLFF. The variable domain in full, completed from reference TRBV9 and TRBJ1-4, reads DSGVTQTPKHLITATGQRVTLRCSPRSGDLSVYWYQQSLDQGLQFLIQYYNGEERAKGNILERFSAQQFPDLHSELNLSSLELGDSALYFCASSRQGNFATNEKLFFGSGTQLSVL.

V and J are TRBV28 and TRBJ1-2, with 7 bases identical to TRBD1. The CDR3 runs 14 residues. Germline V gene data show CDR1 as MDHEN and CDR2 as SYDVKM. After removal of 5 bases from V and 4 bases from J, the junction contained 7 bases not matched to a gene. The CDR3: CASSPGTAGYGYTF. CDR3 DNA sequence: TGTGCCAGCAGTCCCGGGACAGCTGGCTATGGCTACACCTTC.

The CDR3 DNA reads as TGTGCCACCAGTGTCGGGCGACAGGGAGTTATGAACACCGGGGAGCTGTTTTTT. The encoded protein is CATSVGRQGVMNTGELFF. The rearrangement uses TRBV24-1 and TRBJ2-2, with 7 nucleotides matching TRBD1. The ends lost 5 bases at V and 1 base at J; junction bases unmatched: 12. CDR1 is KGHDR, CDR2 SFDVKD, per germline. The CDR3 spans 18 residues.

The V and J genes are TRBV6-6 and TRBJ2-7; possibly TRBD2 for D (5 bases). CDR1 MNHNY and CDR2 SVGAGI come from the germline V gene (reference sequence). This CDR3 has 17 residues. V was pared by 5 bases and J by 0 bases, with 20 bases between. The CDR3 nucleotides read TGTGCCAGCAGTCTGAACGGCGGGTCCTTAGGCTCCTACGAGCAGTACTTC. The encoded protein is CASSLNGGSLGSYEQYF.

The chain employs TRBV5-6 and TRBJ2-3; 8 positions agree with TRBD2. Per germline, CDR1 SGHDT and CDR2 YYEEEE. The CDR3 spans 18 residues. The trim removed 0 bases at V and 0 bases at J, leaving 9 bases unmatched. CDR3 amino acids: CASSLEWTTSGSTDTQYF. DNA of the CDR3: TGTGCCAGCAGCTTGGAGTGGACTACTAGCGGTAGCACAGATACGCAGTATTTT.

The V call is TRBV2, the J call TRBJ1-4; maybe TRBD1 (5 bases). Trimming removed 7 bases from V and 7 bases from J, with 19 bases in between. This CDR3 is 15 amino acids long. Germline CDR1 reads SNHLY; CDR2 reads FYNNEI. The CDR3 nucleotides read TGTGCCAGCACCCGGGACTACCAGTATGGTGAAAAACTGTTTTTT. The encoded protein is CASTRDYQYGEKLFF.

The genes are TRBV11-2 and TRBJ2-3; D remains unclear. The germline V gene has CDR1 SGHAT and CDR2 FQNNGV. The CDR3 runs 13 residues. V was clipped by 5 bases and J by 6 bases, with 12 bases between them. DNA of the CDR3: TGTGCCAGCAGCCTGCCCCTCCGGGATACGCAGTATTTT. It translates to CASSLPLRDTQYF. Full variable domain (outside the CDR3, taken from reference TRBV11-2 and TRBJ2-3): EAGVAQSPRYKIIEKRQSVAFWCNPISGHATLYWYQQILGQGPKLLIQFQNNGVVDDSQLPKDRFSAERLKGVDSTLKIQPAKLEDSAVYLCASSLPLRDTQYFGPGTRLTVL.